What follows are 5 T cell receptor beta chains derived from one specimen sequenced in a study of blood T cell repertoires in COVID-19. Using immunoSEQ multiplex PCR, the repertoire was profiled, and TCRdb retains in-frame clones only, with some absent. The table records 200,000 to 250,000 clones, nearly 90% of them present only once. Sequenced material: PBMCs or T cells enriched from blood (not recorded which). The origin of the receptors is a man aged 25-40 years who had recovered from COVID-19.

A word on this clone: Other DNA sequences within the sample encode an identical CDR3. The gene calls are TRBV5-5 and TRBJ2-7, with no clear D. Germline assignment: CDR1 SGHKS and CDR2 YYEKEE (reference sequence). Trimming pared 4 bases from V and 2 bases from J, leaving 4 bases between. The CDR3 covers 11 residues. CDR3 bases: TGTGCCAGCAGCCCCGCCTACGAGCAGTACTTC. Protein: CASSPAYEQYF.

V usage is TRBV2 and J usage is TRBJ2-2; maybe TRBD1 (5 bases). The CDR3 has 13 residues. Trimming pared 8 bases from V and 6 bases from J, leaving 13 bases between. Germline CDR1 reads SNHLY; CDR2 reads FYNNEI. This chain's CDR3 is CASLQGAPGELFF. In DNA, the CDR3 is TGTGCCAGCCTTCAAGGGGCCCCCGGGGAGCTGTTTTTT.

The CDR3 region has the DNA TGTGCCAGCAGCTCTCAGACTAGCGGGAGAGATACGCAGTATTTT. It specifies CASSSQTSGRDTQYF. The V call is TRBV9, the J call TRBJ2-3; 12 bases align to TRBD2. V lost 4 bases to trimming and J lost 5 bases; unmatched junction nucleotides: 5. This CDR3 contains 15 residues. Germline CDR1 reads SGDLS; CDR2 reads YYNGEE.

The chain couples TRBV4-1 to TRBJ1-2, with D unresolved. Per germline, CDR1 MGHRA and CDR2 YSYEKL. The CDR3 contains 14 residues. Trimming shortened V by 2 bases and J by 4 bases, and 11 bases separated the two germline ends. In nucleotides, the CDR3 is TGCGCCAGCAGCCAAACGTCGCGGGTCTATGGCTACACCTTC. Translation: CASSQTSRVYGYTF.

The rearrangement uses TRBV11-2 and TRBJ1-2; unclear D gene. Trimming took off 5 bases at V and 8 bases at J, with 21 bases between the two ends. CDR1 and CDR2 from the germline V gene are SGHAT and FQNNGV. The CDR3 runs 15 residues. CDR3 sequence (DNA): TGTGCCAGCAGCCAAGAATTGACATCCAGGCCGGGCTACACCTTC. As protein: CASSQELTSRPGYTF.